This record looks at one T cell receptor (beta chain) sequence and its context. Its antigen is not known. The record originates from a study of CD4+ T cells in melanoma. The study, taken as a whole, reports: A reported correlation linked neoantigen-specific CD4+ T cells to CD8+, macrophage and B cell function. Diverse differentiation states were reported for melanoma neoantigen-specific CD4+ T cells.

The data were produced by immunoSEQ multiplex PCR, yet TCRdb's version contains in-frame clones alone and is incomplete. The table includes around 13,000 clones, just over 70% detected once. The CDR3 length is 13 residues. Germline CDR1 and CDR2: SGHTA and FQGTGA. V lost 5 bases and J lost 7, with 13 bases in between. The chain combines TRBV7-3 with TRBJ2-3; D is perhaps TRBD2 (5 bases). This receptor was taken from a human donor with melanoma. Sequencing was done on a sample of cells from a culture (not recorded whether cultured in vitro). CDR3 bases: TGTGCCAGCAGCCGCTACGCCGGGAATACGCAGTATTTT. Translation gives CASSRYAGNTQYF.